The 10 T cell receptor beta chains below were found in one sample sequenced in a study of lymphopenia after photon versus proton radiotherapy. Produced via immunoSEQ multiplex PCR; TCRdb's table is partial and in-frame only. Among around 63,000 clones listed, about 89% were seen once. The sample in question was peripheral blood, obtained from a patient treated with proton-based radiotherapy. Receptor source: a man older than 75 with esophageal cancer.

This sequence joins TRBV19 and TRBJ2-7; a weak D match, TRBD2 (6 bases). In germline, CDR1 is LNHDA, CDR2 SQIVND (reference sequence). The CDR3 is 13 residues long. Trimming took off 2 bases at V and 5 bases at J, with 10 bases between the two ends. For the CDR3, the DNA is TGTGCCAGTAGTATAAATGGAGGGAACGAGCAGTACTTC. It codes for CASSINGGNEQYF.

This chain links TRBV7-9 with TRBJ1-6; a weak D match, TRBD1 (5 bases). The CDR3 consists of 17 residues. Germline V gives CDR1 SEHNR, CDR2 FQNEAQ (reference sequence). V was shortened by 5 bases and J by 9 bases, with 23 bases between the two germline ends. The CDR3 sequence: CASSVSRWGNGGSPLHF. Written as DNA, the CDR3 is TGTGCCAGCAGCGTGTCCCGGTGGGGCAACGGAGGTTCACCCCTCCACTTT.

This clone was counted a few times. This chain joins TRBV30 and TRBJ1-2; D ambiguous. CDR1 and CDR2 from the germline V gene are GTSNPN and SVGIG (reference sequence). Trimming removed 3 bases from V and 1 base from J, with 12 bases in between. There are 14 residues in the CDR3. CDR3 residues: CAWRGVSLNYGYTF. CDR3 coding DNA: TGTGCCTGGAGGGGAGTGAGCCTTAACTATGGCTACACCTTC.

This chain joins TRBV4-3 and TRBJ1-2; D perhaps matches TRBD1 (6 bases). The CDR3 sequence is 13 residues long. Germline V CDR1 and CDR2: LGHNA, YSLEER. The V end was cut by 0 bases, the J end by 7 bases, with 9 bases between. Here the CDR3 DNA reads TGCGCCAGCAGCCAAGACAGGGGACCTGGCTACACCTTC. Translation: CASSQDRGPGYTF.

V gene TRBV7-9 combines with J gene TRBJ2-1; unclear D gene. Trimming removed 3 bases at V and 7 bases at J, with 16 bases between. Germline-derived CDR1 and CDR2 are SEHNR and FQNEAQ (reference sequence). The CDR3 extends over 15 amino acids. The CDR3 nucleotides read TGTGCCAGCAGCTTCAAACTTAGGCCGCAGAATGAGCAGTTCTTC. The encoded protein is CASSFKLRPQNEQFF.

The CDR3 DNA reads as TGCGCCAGCAGCTCACAGGGGGCTAAGTTGGTTGGCTACACCTTC. Translation: CASSSQGAKLVGYTF. The rearrangement links TRBV5-1 to TRBJ1-2; 9 bases match TRBD1. Germline CDR1 SGHRS, CDR2 YFSETQ. J gave up 7 bases and V 3 bases, and 10 bases lay outside the gene matches. The CDR3 is 15 amino acids.

CDR3 residues: CASTGTAPYEQYF. CDR3 DNA: TGTGCCAGTACCGGGACAGCACCCTACGAGCAGTACTTC. The rearrangement links TRBV19 to TRBJ2-7; 7 positions match TRBD1. Trimming cost V 7 bases and J 2 bases; bases outside gene matches: 5. Germline V gives CDR1 LNHDA, CDR2 SQIVND (reference sequence). This CDR3 has 13 residues.

This clone is a singleton in its sample. The chain recombines TRBV6-1 with TRBJ2-6; no clear D. CDR3 length equals 14 residues. Germline-derived CDR1 and CDR2 are MNHNS and SASEGT. Trimming shortened V by 7 bases and J by 0 bases, and 7 bases separated the two germline ends. The CDR3 DNA is TGTGCCAGCAATAGTTTCTCTGGGGCCAACGTCCTGACTTTC. Its protein product is CASNSFSGANVLTF.

V and J are TRBV30 and TRBJ1-2; D ambiguous. Germline CDR1 and CDR2: GTSNPN and SVGIG (reference sequence). This CDR3 comprises 14 residues. The V end was cut by 3 bases, the J end by 7 bases, with 18 bases between. CDR3 region: CAWSRNRGLGGYTF. The CDR3 coding sequence is TGTGCCTGGAGCCGAAACCGAGGGCTGGGTGGCTACACCTTC.

The gene calls are TRBV11-3 and TRBJ2-1, with TRBD1 matching 9 bases. The CDR3 runs to 15 residues. V lost 5 bases, J lost 8 bases, and 10 bases stayed unmatched. Germline V CDR1 and CDR2: SGHNT, YENEEA. The CDR3 sequence is CASSKGQGEIDEQFF. In DNA form, the CDR3 reads TGTGCCAGCAGCAAGGGACAGGGTGAAATAGATGAGCAGTTCTTC.